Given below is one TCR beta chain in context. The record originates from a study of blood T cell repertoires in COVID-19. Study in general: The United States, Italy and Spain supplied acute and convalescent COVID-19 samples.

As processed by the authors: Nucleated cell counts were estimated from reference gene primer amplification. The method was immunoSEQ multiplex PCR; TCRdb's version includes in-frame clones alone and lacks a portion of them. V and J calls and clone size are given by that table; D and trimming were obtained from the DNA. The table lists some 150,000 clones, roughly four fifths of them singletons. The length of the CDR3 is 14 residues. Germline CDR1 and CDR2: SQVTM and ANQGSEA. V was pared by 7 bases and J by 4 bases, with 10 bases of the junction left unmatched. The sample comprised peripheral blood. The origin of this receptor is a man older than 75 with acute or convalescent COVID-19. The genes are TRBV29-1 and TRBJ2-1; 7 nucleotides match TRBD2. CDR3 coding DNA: TGCAGCGCCCGCCCAGCGGGGCTTTACAATGAGCAGTTCTTC. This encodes CSARPAGLYNEQFF.